This T cell receptor (beta chain) was recorded in a study of blood T cells in healthy people across ages. Study-level points and caveats: In older individuals, TCR beta diversity per million T cells was lower, falling roughly linearly with age.

This CDR3 comprises 15 residues. Germline V CDR1 and CDR2: SGHTA, FQGNSA. Trimming removed 5 bases at V and 8 bases at J, with 20 bases between. The sample holds a few counts of this clonotype. The antigen is undetermined. Sample-barcoded 5' priming and a J-beta primer mix drove a second PCR of roughly 6 to 12 cycles. The template-switch adaptor was a 5' adaptor with 12 random nucleotides. It tagged each cDNA molecule. A single record per CDR3 protein comes from TCRdb applying MiXCR to the 5' RACE reads. The sample lists 380,000 or so distinct CDR3 sequences; more than 45% were seen once. Per sample, extraction of total RNA gave at least 5.5 micrograms in every case.

V gene TRBV7-2 combines with J gene TRBJ2-3; no definite D call. The sequencing sample was made of blood. The source of this sequence is a man aged 60 to 75 in good health. The CDR3 coding sequence is TGTGCCAGCAGCCGTGGGTCTGTTCTTGGCGGTACGCAGTATTTT. Its translation is CASSRGSVLGGTQYF.